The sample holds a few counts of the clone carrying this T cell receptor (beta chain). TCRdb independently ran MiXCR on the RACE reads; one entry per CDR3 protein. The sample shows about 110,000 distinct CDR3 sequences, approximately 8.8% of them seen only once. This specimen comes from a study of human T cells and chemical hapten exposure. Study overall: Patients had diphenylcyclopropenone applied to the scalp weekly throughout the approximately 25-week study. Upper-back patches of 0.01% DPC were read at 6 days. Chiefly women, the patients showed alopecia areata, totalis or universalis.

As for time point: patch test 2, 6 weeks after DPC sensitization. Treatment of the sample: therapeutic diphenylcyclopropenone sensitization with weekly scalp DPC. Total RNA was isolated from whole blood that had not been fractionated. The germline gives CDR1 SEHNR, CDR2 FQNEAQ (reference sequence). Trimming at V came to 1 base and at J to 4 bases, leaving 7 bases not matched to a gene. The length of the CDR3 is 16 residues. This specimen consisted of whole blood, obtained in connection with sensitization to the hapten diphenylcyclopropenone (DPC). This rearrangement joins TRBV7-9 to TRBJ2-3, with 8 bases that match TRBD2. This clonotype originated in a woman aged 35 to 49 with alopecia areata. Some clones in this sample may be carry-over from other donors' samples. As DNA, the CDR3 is TGTGCCAGCAGCTTAGGCGTGGGACTAGGCGCAGATACGCAGTATTTT. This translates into CASSLGVGLGADTQYF.